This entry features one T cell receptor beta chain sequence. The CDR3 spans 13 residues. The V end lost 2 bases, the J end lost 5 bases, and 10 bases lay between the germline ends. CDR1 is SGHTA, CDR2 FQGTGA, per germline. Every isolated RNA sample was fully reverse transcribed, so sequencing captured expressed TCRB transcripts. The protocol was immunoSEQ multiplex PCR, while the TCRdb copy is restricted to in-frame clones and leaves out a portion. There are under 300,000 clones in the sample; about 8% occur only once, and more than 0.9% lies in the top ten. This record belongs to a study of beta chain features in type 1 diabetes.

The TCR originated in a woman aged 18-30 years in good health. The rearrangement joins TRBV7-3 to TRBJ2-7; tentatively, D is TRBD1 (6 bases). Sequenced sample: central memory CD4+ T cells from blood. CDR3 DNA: TGTGCCAGCAGCTTAGGGACAACGGACGAGCAGTACTTC. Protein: CASSLGTTDEQYF. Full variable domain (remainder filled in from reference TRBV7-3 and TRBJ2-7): GAGVSQTPSNKVTEKGKYVELRCDPISGHTALYWYRQSLGQGPEFLIYFQGTGAADDSGLPNDRFFAVRPEGSVSTLKIQRTERGDSAVYLCASSLGTTDEQYFGPGTRLTVT.